These 23 T cell receptor beta chains share one sample of origin, sequenced in a study of blood T cell repertoires in COVID-19. Assay used: immunoSEQ multiplex PCR; TCRdb lists only in-frame clones, some missing. This sample yields approximately 250,000 clones, of which approximately 82% are seen a single time; over 4.5% belongs to the top ten. Input material: peripheral blood. The receptors were gathered from a man in his 60s who had recovered from COVID-19.

CDR3 region: CSASRQATSTDTQYF. CDR3 DNA sequence: TGCAGTGCTAGTAGGCAGGCCACTAGCACAGATACGCAGTATTTT. The chain carries TRBV20-1 and TRBJ2-3; no clear D gene. V lost 3 bases and J lost 0, with 13 bases in between. This CDR3 is built from 15 residues. Germline V gene lookup returns CDR1 DFQATT and CDR2 SNEGSKA (reference sequence).

The chain joins TRBV6-5 to TRBJ2-7; 10 nucleotides line up with TRBD1. The ends lost 2 bases at V and 6 bases at J; junction bases unmatched: 4. Germline assignment: CDR1 MNHEY and CDR2 SVGAGI. The CDR3 is 14 amino acids. The CDR3 coding sequence is TGTGCCAGCAGTTACGGTGACAGGGGGCGCGAGCAGTACTTC. It yields the protein CASSYGDRGREQYF.

The rearrangement uses TRBV30 and TRBJ1-1; 10 bases are a match to TRBD1. The CDR3 is 14 residues long. Trimming removed 5 bases from V and 2 bases from J; junction bases left unmatched: 5. Germline values: CDR1 GTSNPN, CDR2 SVGIG (reference sequence). CDR3 region: CAWRGQGFNTEAFF. The CDR3 nucleotides read TGTGCCTGGCGGGGACAGGGGTTCAACACTGAAGCTTTCTTT.

CDR3 DNA sequence: TGTGCCAGCAGTTTACAGGGGCCGAACACCGGGGAGCTGTTTTTT. Translated, it gives CASSLQGPNTGELFF. The chain combines TRBV6-6 with TRBJ2-2, with 7 bases identical to TRBD1. J lost 0 bases, V lost 4 bases, and 2 bases had no gene match. This CDR3 region has 15 residues. CDR1 is MNHNY and CDR2 is SVGAGI in the germline V gene (reference sequence).

This chain links TRBV19 with TRBJ2-2, with a weak D call TRBD1 (5 bases). V lost 7 bases to trimming and J lost 1 base, with 10 bases between them. The CDR3 is 14 amino acids. Germline-derived CDR1 and CDR2 are LNHDA and SQIVND (reference sequence). The CDR3 protein is CASIGQGNTGELFF. For the CDR3, the DNA is TGTGCCAGTATAGGGCAGGGGAACACCGGGGAGCTGTTTTTT. Supplemented by reference TRBV19 and TRBJ2-2, the full variable domain reads DGGITQSPKYLFRKEGQNVTLSCEQNLNHDAMYWYRQDPGQGLRLIYYSQIVNDFQKGDIAEGYSVSREKKESFPLTVTSAQKNPTAFYLCASIGQGNTGELFFGEGSRLTVL.

This sequence joins TRBV18 and TRBJ2-5, with 11 positions matching TRBD2. This CDR3 comprises 16 residues. V was pared by 6 bases and J by 4 bases, with 10 bases of the junction left unmatched. CDR1 and CDR2 from the germline V gene are KGHSH and LQKENI. The CDR3 DNA reads as TGTGCCAGCTCCATCGGTCTAGCGGGGGGAAGAGAGACCCAGTACTTC. Its protein is CASSIGLAGGRETQYF.

The chain is built from TRBV5-1 and TRBJ2-4, with unresolved D. Looked up from germline, CDR1 is SGHRS and CDR2 is YFSETQ. This CDR3 has 14 residues. The ends were cut back, 4 bases at V and 0 bases at J, with 8 bases in the middle. CDR3 bases: TGCGCCAGCAGCCCCAGCGTAGCCAAAAACATTCAGTACTTC. This codes for CASSPSVAKNIQYF.

The chain joins TRBV28 to TRBJ1-4; weak D call: TRBD1 (5 bases). V was cut by 2 bases and J by 7 bases, with 14 bases left in between. This CDR3 is built from 15 residues. CDR1 and CDR2 from the germline V gene are MDHEN and SYDVKM. The CDR3: CASSLVGGTGEKLFF. In DNA form, the CDR3 reads TGTGCCAGCAGTTTAGTGGGAGGGACGGGTGAAAAACTGTTTTTT.

The chain combines TRBV27 with TRBJ2-1; maybe TRBD1 (6 bases). V dropped 3 bases and J dropped 8 bases, with 20 bases sitting between them. Germline values: CDR1 MNHEY, CDR2 SMNVEV (reference sequence). The CDR3 extends over 16 amino acids. The CDR3 sequence: CASSLTSVRGADEQFF. In DNA, the CDR3 is TGTGCCAGCAGTTTGACATCCGTCAGGGGCGCCGATGAGCAGTTCTTC.

The CDR3 nucleotides read TGTGCCAGTAGCCTCGGAAGGCTAGCGGCGGATACGCAGTATTTT. It is translated as CASSLGRLAADTQYF. The chain joins TRBV19 to TRBJ2-3; 7 positions agree with TRBD2. The CDR3 runs 15 residues. After removal of 6 bases from V and 6 bases from J, the junction contained 12 bases not matched to a gene. Looked up from germline, CDR1 is LNHDA and CDR2 is SQIVND (reference sequence).

The chain combines TRBV5-1 with TRBJ2-5; 9 positions match TRBD2. The CDR3 is 14 amino acids. V shed 5 bases, J shed 2 bases, and the junction held 4 bases outside the gene matches. Germline V gene sequence: CDR1 SGHRS, CDR2 YFSETQ. DNA for the CDR3: TGCGCCAGCAGACTGCTAGCGGGGCAAGAGACCCAGTACTTC. Its protein product is CASRLLAGQETQYF.

A remark on this clone: This sample also contains other DNA sequences that code for the same CDR3. This sequence joins TRBV7-8 and TRBJ1-6, with TRBD1 identical over 7 bases. This CDR3 is built from 15 residues. The V gene end was trimmed by 1 base and the J gene end by 5 bases; junction bases not matched to a gene: 2. In germline, CDR1 is SGHVS, CDR2 FQNEAQ. Here the CDR3 DNA reads TGTGCCAGCAGCTTAGGACAGGGCAATAATTCACCCCTCCACTTT. Translation: CASSLGQGNNSPLHF. Drawing the rest from reference TRBV7-8 and TRBJ1-6, the complete variable domain is GAGVSQSPRYKVAKRGQDVALRCDPISGHVSLFWYQQALGQGPEFLTYFQNEAQLDKSGLPSDRFFAERPEGSVSTLKIQRTQQEDSAVYLCASSLGQGNNSPLHFGNGTRLTVT.

This clone was found once. The rearrangement uses TRBV7-9 and TRBJ2-2, with D uncertain. Per the germline V gene, CDR1 is SEHNR and CDR2 is FQNEAQ (reference sequence). This CDR3 is 17 amino acids long. Trimming took off 2 bases at V and 0 bases at J, with 13 bases between the two ends. The CDR3 reads CASSLYSSLANTGELFF. CDR3 nucleotide sequence: TGTGCCAGCAGCTTATATAGTTCCTTGGCGAACACCGGGGAGCTGTTTTTT.

This clone was picked up a small number of times. The chain's CDR3 is CASSFSGQYNEQFF. CDR3 DNA: TGTGCCAGCAGCTTTAGCGGGCAATACAATGAGCAGTTCTTC. The chain uses TRBV11-2 and TRBJ2-1; 7 bases match TRBD2. This CDR3 has 14 residues. V lost 3 bases, J lost 4 bases, and 3 bases stayed unmatched. Looked up from germline, CDR1 is SGHAT and CDR2 is FQNNGV. The full variable domain, completed using reference TRBV11-2 and TRBJ2-1, is EAGVAQSPRYKIIEKRQSVAFWCNPISGHATLYWYQQILGQGPKLLIQFQNNGVVDDSQLPKDRFSAERLKGVDSTLKIQPAKLEDSAVYLCASSFSGQYNEQFFGPGTRLTVL.

The genes are TRBV3-1 (or the pseudogene TRBV3-2) and TRBJ2-7, with TRBD2 identical over 8 bases. Trimming at V came to 2 bases and at J to 6 bases, leaving 6 bases not matched to a gene. CDR3 size: 14 residues. CDR1 is LGHDT and CDR2 is YNNKEL in the germline V gene (reference sequence). The CDR3 sequence is CASSQLSGSGEQYF. CDR3 coding DNA: TGTGCCAGCAGCCAATTGAGCGGGAGCGGCGAGCAGTACTTC.

The chain carries TRBV4-2 and TRBJ2-3, with TRBD2 identical over 9 bases. CDR1 LGHNA and CDR2 YNFKEQ come from the germline V gene. The CDR3 has 17 residues. V lost 1 base and J lost 3; bases outside the gene matches: 8. The CDR3 DNA reads TGTGCCAGCAGCCAAGGCTTAGCGGGAGATTGGACAGATACGCAGTATTTT. It specifies CASSQGLAGDWTDTQYF.

The chain uses TRBV20-1 and TRBJ2-3; D might be TRBD1 (5 bases). The CDR3 length is 11 residues. Looked up from germline, CDR1 is DFQATT and CDR2 is SNEGSKA (reference sequence). The V and J ends lost 1 base and 9 bases respectively, with 8 bases between them. The CDR3 coding sequence is TGCAGTGCTAGAGGGGGCGAGACGCAGTATTTT. It is translated as CSARGGETQYF.

J is TRBJ2-2 and V is TRBV5-4, with 7 bases matching TRBD2. Germline assignment: CDR1 SGHNT and CDR2 YYREEE (reference sequence). The V and J ends lost 4 bases and 4 bases, in that order; junction bases with no gene match: 10. The CDR3 covers 16 residues. Written as DNA, the CDR3 is TGTGCCAGCAGCCCCTCAGCTAGCGGACCCACCGGGGAGCTGTTTTTT. It codes for CASSPSASGPTGELFF.

This rearrangement joins TRBV4-1 to TRBJ2-3, with D perhaps matching TRBD1 (6 bases). Germline assignment: CDR1 MGHRA and CDR2 YSYEKL. V lost 5 bases and J 3 bases, leaving 18 bases between the germline ends. The CDR3 runs 16 residues. CDR3 protein: CASSGETGSATDTQYF. DNA of the CDR3: TGCGCCAGCAGCGGAGAAACAGGGTCCGCGACAGATACGCAGTATTTT.

This rearrangement joins TRBV30 to TRBJ2-7; 10 nucleotides line up with TRBD1. The CDR3 totals 14 residues. Germline V gives CDR1 GTSNPN, CDR2 SVGIG (reference sequence). V shed 5 bases and J 3 bases; nucleotides not matched to a gene: 7. CDR3 DNA sequence: TGTGCCTGGGAGGGGCGGGACAGGGGCTACGAGCAGTACTTC. It codes for CAWEGRDRGYEQYF.

This clone was observed a single time. The chain is built from TRBV18 and TRBJ2-7, with TRBD1 matching over 8 bases. Germline V gene sequence: CDR1 KGHSH, CDR2 LQKENI. This CDR3 spans 16 amino acids. The trim removed 3 bases at V and 1 base at J, leaving 8 bases unmatched. The CDR3 DNA is TGTGCCAGCTCACCGGCAGGGGGCTTTGGGTCCTACGAGCAGTACTTC. Translated: CASSPAGGFGSYEQYF.

J is TRBJ2-3 and V is TRBV5-1; 7 nucleotides agree with TRBD1. With V trimmed by 0 bases and J by 0 bases, 10 bases remained unmatched. CDR1 is SGHRS and CDR2 is YFSETQ in the germline V gene. CDR3 length: 18 residues. The CDR3 here is CASSLEGQILQSTDTQYF. The CDR3 region has the DNA TGCGCCAGCAGCTTGGAGGGACAGATCCTACAAAGCACAGATACGCAGTATTTT.

The CDR3 bases are TGCAGCGTCCGACAGGGGTCTAATTCACCCCTCCACTTT. Translation gives CSVRQGSNSPLHF. V usage is TRBV29-1 and J usage is TRBJ1-6; 8 nucleotides align to TRBD1. V was pared by 6 bases and J by 6 bases, with 4 bases of the junction left unmatched. The germline V gene encodes CDR1 SQVTM and CDR2 ANQGSEA. CDR3 length: 13 amino acids.